This T cell receptor (beta chain) was found in a study of blood T cell repertoires in COVID-19. About the study: PBMCs, B-cell-depleted T cells, or T cells were the source of the cDNA or gDNA that made up the material.

Here immunoSEQ multiplex PCR was the method, and the copy in TCRdb shows in-frame clones only, minus some. Of roughly 350,000 clones in the sample, about nine tenths were seen once. In this sample, this clone turned up once. The germline V gene encodes CDR1 MDHEN and CDR2 SYDVKM. V lost 6 bases to trimming and J lost 1 base, with 3 bases between them. The CDR3 totals 11 residues. The source of this sequence is a woman in her forties or fifties with COVID-19, enrolled during active disease. The chain joins TRBV28 to TRBJ1-2; D uncertain. The specimen was peripheral blood. The CDR3 DNA is TGTGCCAGCAGCTTTAACTATGGCTACACCTTC. It specifies CASSFNYGYTF.